The present TCR beta chain was sequenced within a study of T-cell reconstitution after alpha-beta-depleted transplantation in children. Study results and limitations: Where alpha-beta T cells came from about two months after transplant was reportedly several hundred expanded graft clones. Where some patients showed high TCRbeta diversity at day 60, it came from recipient T cells and thymic progenitors that had survived. Counts and diversity of T cells one year after transplant came mostly from newly produced T cells.

Researchers prepared the TCRbeta library using unique molecular identifiers, the study reports. MiXCR was run by TCRdb on the PCR reads, yielding one entry per CDR3 protein. The sample includes hundreds of thousands of distinct CDR3 sequences, roughly 13% of them seen just once. This clonotype was found many times. Its antigen is still unknown. V dropped 3 bases and J dropped 8 bases, with 5 bases sitting between them. This CDR3 spans 12 amino acids. The V call is TRBV12-3 or TRBV12-4, the J call TRBJ1-6; no definite D call. The receptor was derived from a girl aged 2-9 years with congenital amegakaryocytic thrombocytopenia, due to receive a stem cell transplant. This material consisted of PBMCs, taken before TCRalphabeta/CD19-depleted stem cell transplant. The CDR3 nucleotides are TGTGCCAGCAGTTTTGGGCATTCACCCCTCCACTTT. It is translated as CASSFGHSPLHF.